This T cell receptor (beta chain) comes out of a study of breast tumors, draining lymph nodes, adjacent tissues (dated by TCRdb to the mid-2010s). Regarding the complete study: TCR beta repertoires were compared across tumor, adjacent nontumor tissue and axillary lymph nodes obtained from breast cancer patients. The study aimed to assess the relationships and possible T-cell exchange between tumor, surrounding tissue and draining lymph node repertoires in human breast cancer.

The lymph node samples were taken from the axillary draining lymph nodes of breast cancer patients. This clonotype was seen many times. Its target antigen remains unknown. Per-nucleotide qualities are absent, and no much larger clonotype sits a single base away. The study at large found these results: Rather than being directly demonstrated, the conclusion that tumor T cells originate in lymph nodes was presented as consistent with a hypothesis. T-cell repertoire diversity in tumors was found to be lower than in lymph nodes but higher than in nontumor tissue, and preferential V and J gene usage was observed. Tumor and nontumor tissue repertoires were significantly more similar in luminal-like than in basal-like breast cancer. The data were considered consistent with the idea that most tumor T cells come from the lymph node and then expand in tumor tissue.

The germline V gene (reference sequence) specifies DFQATT as CDR1 and SNEGSKA as CDR2. Trimming costs V 5 bases and J 2 bases, and their ends lie 7 bases apart. From the cysteine up to the phenylalanine, the CDR3 has a length of 11 residues. Only CDR3 DNA remains: 33 bases, in frame from the first base. Instrument on record: Illumina HiSeq 2000. Multiplex PCR amplification was used to generate the TCR beta chain libraries. The amplified TCR beta chain products were analyzed by high-throughput sequencing. The public sequencing data were trimmed at Q25 with fastp and processed into clonotypes with MiXCR by TCRdb, which kept only in-frame beta chains. Records with the same CDR3 protein are collapsed into one entry carrying the most frequent genes and DNA. This sample comprises 200,000 to 250,000 distinct CDR3 sequences, 32% of them detected only once. The top ten clonotypes cover approximately 1.5% of the sample.

The rearranged chain carries TRBV20-1 and TRBJ2-7; the D gene is unclear. Source material: axillary lymph node tissue. The receptor comes from a female donor with breast cancer. Some clones in this sample may be carry-over from other donors' samples. At the DNA level, the sequence is TGCAGTGCTTCTGGGGCCTACGAGCAGTACTTC. Its protein is CSASGAYEQYF.